The 5 T cell receptor beta chains given below trace back to one sample, sequenced in a study of early T cells in non-severe SARS-CoV-2 infection. TCRdb fed the 5' RACE reads into MiXCR, producing one record per CDR3 protein. This sample yields around 82,000 distinct CDR3 sequences, of which 14% to 15% are seen a single time; roughly 0.6% belongs to the top ten. The sequenced material came from whole blood. The origin of the receptors is an adult who was a healthcare worker with PCR-confirmed SARS-CoV-2 infection or an uninfected control (not recorded which).

This clonotype was counted a few times. The rearrangement links TRBV12-3 or TRBV12-4 to TRBJ1-1; maybe TRBD1 (6 bases). Trimming took 5 bases from V and 0 from J, leaving 16 bases between them. The CDR3 loop spans 16 amino acids. CDR3 DNA sequence: TGTGCCAGCAGTGGGGGGCAGGGCAGTGTGAACACTGAAGCTTTCTTT. Protein: CASSGGQGSVNTEAFF.

This clonotype was found a few times. The V call is TRBV6-5, the J call TRBJ1-3; no firm D call. Germline CDR1 MNHEY, CDR2 SVGAGI. The CDR3 is 15 amino acids. The germline V and J ends were trimmed by 5 bases and 0 bases, with 11 bases remaining between them. The CDR3 coding sequence is TGTGCCAGCAGTCGGGCCATGAGCTCTGGAAACACCATATATTTT. Translated, it gives CASSRAMSSGNTIYF.

This sequence joins TRBV29-1 and TRBJ2-5; possible D gene TRBD1, 5 bases. The germline V gene encodes CDR1 SQVTM and CDR2 ANQGSEA. This CDR3 comprises 13 residues. The V gene lost 8 bases and the J gene lost 5 bases, with 18 bases spanning the gap. DNA of the CDR3: TGCAGCCTCTGGAGTAAGGGGCCGGAGACCCAGTACTTC. This gives the protein CSLWSKGPETQYF.

Only a few counts were recorded for this clonotype. The chain combines TRBV12-3 or TRBV12-4 with TRBJ1-2; 12 positions agree with TRBD1. Germline trimming cut 6 bases from V and 7 bases from J; bases unmatched to any gene: 6. This CDR3 has 14 residues. The CDR3 here is CASRDRDRGLGYTF. The CDR3 DNA reads TGTGCCAGCAGGGACCGGGACAGGGGGCTTGGCTACACCTTC.

This clonotype was recorded many times. The V call is TRBV18, the J call TRBJ1-1; D might be TRBD1 (5 bases). The CDR3 is made up of 16 amino acids. The germline V and J ends were trimmed by 6 bases and 4 bases, with 21 bases remaining between them. Germline V gene lookup returns CDR1 KGHSH and CDR2 LQKENI. CDR3 region: CASSPLDPGLGTEAFF. The DNA for the CDR3 is TGTGCCAGCTCCCCTCTTGACCCGGGGCTAGGCACTGAAGCTTTCTTT.